The present T cell receptor (beta chain) was sequenced within a study of T cell responses to AZD1222 COVID-19 vaccine. Whole-study results and caveats: An increase in Spike-specific TCR breadth and depth was observed after two AZD1222 doses. Spike was spanned by vaccine-associated CD4 TCRs, which were dominant at 160-218 and 743-854.

The germline V gene has CDR1 SGHNT and CDR2 YYREEE (reference sequence). Trimming took 0 bases from V and 4 from J; bases not matched to a gene: 5. This CDR3 has 16 amino acids. Clones were read by immunoSEQ multiplex PCR, and TCRdb kept only the in-frame ones, dropping some. Among about 150,000 clones listed, about nine tenths were seen once. This clone was recorded only once. Its specificity is unknown. The rearrangement uses TRBV5-4 and TRBJ2-3; 10 bases are shared with TRBD2. The sequenced sample was peripheral blood, obtained on day 0 of AZD1222 vaccination. The origin of this receptor is an adult in good health. DNA for the CDR3: TGTGCCAGCAGCTTGGTAGCGGGGGGAGGGGCAGATACGCAGTATTTT. It specifies CASSLVAGGGADTQYF.